The 17 T cell receptor beta chains reported below all come from one sample, sequenced in a study of OX40 agonist ivuxolimab in advanced cancers. The protocol was immunoSEQ multiplex PCR, while the TCRdb copy is restricted to in-frame clones and leaves out a portion. The data hold roughly 92,000 clones, with 91% observed a single time. The input for sequencing was CD4+ or CD8+ T cells sorted from blood, taken in a trial of the OX40 agonist ivuxolimab. All receptors derive from an adult with an advanced solid tumor such as melanoma, head and neck, liver or kidney cancer.

This chain joins TRBV5-4 and TRBJ2-3; D unresolved. This CDR3 is built from 13 residues. Trimming removed 3 bases at V and 0 bases at J, with 5 bases between. Germline assignment: CDR1 SGHNT and CDR2 YYREEE (reference sequence). The CDR3 is CASSSQSTDTQYF. In DNA, the CDR3 is TGTGCCAGCAGCTCACAGAGCACAGATACGCAGTATTTT.

This chain joins TRBV4-1 and TRBJ2-7; TRBD1 matches at 7 bases. There are 15 residues in the CDR3. J lost 2 bases, V lost 4 bases, and 8 bases had no gene match. Germline CDR1 is MGHRA and CDR2 is YSYEKL. The CDR3 is CASSRLTGSTYEQYF. The CDR3 DNA is TGCGCCAGCAGCCGCCTGACAGGGAGTACCTACGAGCAGTACTTC.

The rearrangement links TRBV15 to TRBJ1-6; D may be TRBD1 (6 bases). The CDR3 extends over 17 amino acids. CDR1 LNHNV and CDR2 YYDKDF come from the germline V gene (reference sequence). Trimming removed 0 bases at V and 0 bases at J, with 9 bases between. The CDR3 sequence: CATSRDRGSSYNSPLHF. The CDR3 coding sequence is TGTGCCACCAGCAGAGATAGGGGGAGCTCCTATAATTCACCCCTCCACTTT.

V usage is TRBV30 and J usage is TRBJ1-1; 7 bases agree with TRBD1. The CDR3 has 14 residues. V trimming: 2 bases; J trimming: 0 bases; junction bases outside the gene matches: 3. CDR1 GTSNPN and CDR2 SVGIG come from the germline V gene (reference sequence). The CDR3 sequence: CAWSKTGLNTEAFF. The CDR3 DNA is TGTGCCTGGAGTAAGACAGGGCTGAACACTGAAGCTTTCTTT.

The V call is TRBV7-2, the J call TRBJ1-2; the D gene is possibly TRBD1 (6 bases). The CDR3 runs to 13 residues. Trimming took off 5 bases at V and 3 bases at J, with 10 bases between the two ends. CDR1 SGHTA and CDR2 FQGNSA come from the germline V gene. CDR3 nucleotides: TGTGCCAGCAGCCAACAGGGTTACTATGGCTACACCTTC. It encodes CASSQQGYYGYTF. Together with reference TRBV7-2 and TRBJ1-2, the CDR3 gives the full variable domain: GAGVSQSPSNKVTEKGKDVELRCDPISGHTALYWYRQSLGQGLEFLIYFQGNSAPDKSGLPSDRFSAERTGGSVSTLTIQRTQQEDSAVYLCASSQQGYYGYTFGSGTRLTVV.

The chain carries TRBV27 and TRBJ2-5; 14 bases line up with TRBD2. The CDR3 is 16 amino acids. The germline gives CDR1 MNHEY, CDR2 SMNVEV (reference sequence). The V segment lost 4 bases and the J segment 2 bases; nucleotides outside the gene matches: 3. The CDR3 DNA reads as TGTGCCAGCAGTTGGGGGACTAGCGGGAGACAAGAGACCCAGTACTTC. It codes for CASSWGTSGRQETQYF.

The chain recombines TRBV29-1 with TRBJ2-3; 10 bases are a match to TRBD1. Losses at the gene ends were 3 bases for V and 8 bases for J; bases not matched to a gene: 8. The CDR3 length is 14 residues. The germline gives CDR1 SQVTM, CDR2 ANQGSEA. CDR3 sequence: CSVDWGQGIGTQYF. For the CDR3, the DNA is TGCAGCGTTGACTGGGGACAGGGGATCGGTACGCAGTATTTT.

V usage is TRBV2 and J usage is TRBJ1-5, with 9 positions matching TRBD1. The V gene end was trimmed by 5 bases and the J gene end by 5 bases; junction bases not matched to a gene: 1. The CDR3 has 13 amino acids. Germline CDR1 is SNHLY and CDR2 is FYNNEI. Here the CDR3 DNA reads TGTGCCAGCAGTAGGGACAGGGATCAGCCCCAGCATTTT. This gives the protein CASSRDRDQPQHF.

DNA for the CDR3: TGTGCCTGGAGTATCAGACAGGGCGCTCTCTCTGGAAACACCATATATTTT. As protein: CAWSIRQGALSGNTIYF. This chain uses TRBV30 with TRBJ1-3, with TRBD1 matching 7 bases. The germline V gene has CDR1 GTSNPN and CDR2 SVGIG (reference sequence). CDR3 length equals 17 residues. The V segment lost 2 bases and the J segment 0 bases; nucleotides outside the gene matches: 10.

The count of this clone is one. The chain uses TRBV9 and TRBJ2-5; D might be TRBD2 (7 bases). Germline V gives CDR1 SGDLS, CDR2 YYNGEE. The CDR3 loop spans 13 amino acids. V was shortened by 4 bases and J by 5 bases, with 12 bases between the two germline ends. This CDR3 is CASSFGGQETQYF. DNA of the CDR3: TGTGCCAGCAGCTTCGGGGGGCAGGAGACCCAGTACTTC.

This clone was seen only once. The genes are TRBV6-6 and TRBJ2-7, with 7 bases lining up with TRBD2. Losses at the gene ends were 2 bases for V and 3 bases for J; bases not matched to a gene: 4. Germline V gene lookup returns CDR1 MNHNY and CDR2 SVGAGI (reference sequence). The CDR3 covers 14 residues. The CDR3: CASSYLSGGYEQYF. CDR3 DNA: TGTGCCAGCAGTTACCTCTCGGGAGGCTACGAGCAGTACTTC.

The chain joins TRBV6-1 to TRBJ2-1; TRBD1 matches at 9 bases. V was pared by 10 bases and J by 5 bases, with 6 bases of the junction left unmatched. CDR3 size: 13 residues. From germline, CDR1 is MNHNS and CDR2 SASEGT. CDR3 coding DNA: TGTGCCACCGGGACAGGGAAGAACAATGAGCAGTTCTTC. Its protein product is CATGTGKNNEQFF.

This rearrangement joins TRBV2 to TRBJ1-5; D remains ambiguous. This CDR3 contains 11 residues. Deletions cut 6 bases from V and 4 bases from J, with 4 bases between. Germline CDR1 SNHLY, CDR2 FYNNEI. The CDR3 DNA reads as TGTGCCAGCAGGTATAATCAGCCCCAGCATTTT. Residues: CASRYNQPQHF.

Note on this clone: The junction and the germline gene differ at one end; a read error may be behind it. This rearrangement joins TRBV5-1 to TRBJ1-2, with D possibly TRBD1 on 6 matching bases. From germline, CDR1 is SGHRS and CDR2 YFSETQ. The CDR3 runs to 11 residues. The CDR3 coding sequence is TGCGCCAGTAGGGGGGGACCCGACGAAGCCTTC. Protein sequence: CASRGGPDEAF.

This chain uses TRBV7-9 with TRBJ1-4, with D hard to call. This CDR3 spans 14 amino acids. V lost 6 bases and J lost 5, with 13 bases in between. Germline V gene sequence: CDR1 SEHNR, CDR2 FQNEAQ (reference sequence). The CDR3 is CASRNRTENEKLFF. Here the CDR3 DNA reads TGTGCCAGCAGAAATCGGACGGAGAATGAAAAACTGTTTTTT.

This clone was detected only once. This chain uses TRBV7-9 with TRBJ1-1; D unresolved. This CDR3 is built from 13 residues. Between the trimmed V and J ends, which lost 7 bases and 1 base, there was a span of 10 bases. The germline V gene has CDR1 SEHNR and CDR2 FQNEAQ (reference sequence). CDR3 nucleotide sequence: TGTGCCAGCACGGAGTATGAGAACACTGAAGCTTTCTTT. This encodes CASTEYENTEAFF. Using reference TRBV7-9 and TRBJ1-1 for the parts outside the CDR3, the full variable domain is DTGVSQNPRHKITKRGQNVTFRCDPISEHNRLYWYRQTLGQGPEFLTYFQNEAQLEKSRLLSDRFSAERPKGSFSTLEIQRTEQGDSAMYLCASTEYENTEAFFGQGTRLTVV.

V gene TRBV25-1 combines with J gene TRBJ1-2; D call uncertain. V gave up 7 bases and J gave up 2 bases, with 14 bases separating them. This CDR3 region has 14 residues. Germline CDR1 is MGHDK and CDR2 is SYGVNS. CDR3 region: CASKASGTNYGYTF. CDR3 nucleotides: TGTGCCAGCAAGGCATCGGGAACCAACTATGGCTACACCTTC.